Listed below are T cell receptor beta chains from one sample, sequenced in a study of T cells in Graves' hyperthyroidism and ophthalmopathy. TCRdb called the multiplex PCR reads again in MiXCR, with one record for every CDR3 protein. The data hold about 580,000 distinct CDR3 sequences, with 14% observed a single time. Specimen: blood. These receptors were obtained from a woman aged 25 to 39 with Graves' hyperthyroidism that later progressed to Graves' ophthalmopathy. CDR3s include the opening cysteine and the closing phenylalanine or tryptophan. A D gene is named only where the DNA matches it firmly. Clone size is shown for a subset of rows, as once, few, many or a class of expanded clone.

>few|NA|TRBV28|TRBJ1-1
CASSLDPDRWNTEALF
TGTGCCAGCAGTTTAGACCCGGACAGATGGAACACTGAAGCTCTCTTT
>NA|TRBD2|TRBV6-1|TRBJ2-7
CTSSTALAGPYEQYF
TGTACCAGCAGCACCGCTCTAGCGGGGCCCTACGAGCAGTACTTC
>once|NA|TRBV12-3/TRBV12-4|TRBJ1-1
CASSRVGVRTEAFF
TGTGCCAGCAGCCGTGTCGGGGTAAGGACTGAAGCTTTCTTT
>many|TRBD2|TRBV20-1|TRBJ2-5
CSARPGGRTEETQYF
TGCAGTGCTAGACCGGGCGGGAGGACGGAAGAGACCCAGTACTTC
>many|TRBD2|TRBV19|TRBJ2-1
CAVTSAFNEQFF
TGTGCGGTGACTAGCGCCTTTAATGAGCAGTTCTTC
>many|TRBD2|TRBV5-4|TRBJ2-3
CALSSGTKDTQYF
TGTGCGCTGTCTAGCGGGACTAAAGATACGCAGTATTTT
>NA|TRBD1|TRBV5-1|TRBJ2-7
CASRSTGTGAYEQYF
TGCGCCAGCAGGTCGACCGGGACAGGGGCATACGAGCAGTACTTC
>many|TRBD1|TRBV28|TRBJ1-2
CASSLPGTVYGYTF
TGTGCCAGCAGTCTCCCCGGGACAGTATATGGCTACACCTTC
>few|NA|TRBV7-8|TRBJ1-5
CASSLAPLSRQPQHF
TGTGCCAGCAGCTTAGCGCCGCTGAGTCGTCAGCCCCAGCATTTT
>NA|NA|TRBV14|TRBJ2-7
CASSQYISVVHEQYF
TGTGCCAGCAGCCAATACATCTCCGTCGTCCACGAGCAGTACTTC
>many|TRBD1|TRBV5-1|TRBJ2-1
CASSSTTDRDEQFF
TGCGCCAGCAGCTCAACAACGGACAGGGATGAGCAGTTCTTC
>many|NA|TRBV6-1|TRBJ2-5
CASAGRVEETQYF
TGTGCCAGCGCTGGCCGGGTGGAAGAGACCCAGTACTTC